These 17 T cell receptor beta chains share one sample of origin, sequenced in a study of control samples from healthy donors and cancer patients. The table came from immunoSEQ multiplex PCR; TCRdb's copy has only in-frame clones and leaves some out. This table has some 170,000 clones, 96% appearing once. Input material: blood. The receptor source for this set is a woman in her twenties or thirties in good health.

The chain employs TRBV9 and TRBJ2-1; TRBD1 aligns across 11 bases. Looked up from germline, CDR1 is SGDLS and CDR2 is YYNGEE. V was pared by 3 bases and J by 1 base, with 3 bases of the junction left unmatched. This CDR3 contains 16 residues. The CDR3 DNA reads TGTGCCAGCAGCGGTGGGACAGGGGGATCCTACAATGAGCAGTTCTTC. This codes for CASSGGTGGSYNEQFF.

J is TRBJ2-2 and V is TRBV7-2; TRBD2 matches at 10 bases. The length of the CDR3 is 17 residues. After removal of 10 bases from V and 2 bases from J, the junction contained 13 bases not matched to a gene. From germline, CDR1 is SGHTA and CDR2 FQGNSA. CDR3: CAITTPTSGTNTGELFF. As DNA, the CDR3 is TGTGCCATAACCACGCCAACTAGCGGGACAAACACCGGGGAGCTGTTTTTT.

The J gene is TRBJ2-7, the V gene TRBV9; tentatively, D is TRBD1 (6 bases). The V end lost 0 bases, the J end lost 5 bases, and 12 bases lay between the germline ends. Germline CDR1 and CDR2: SGDLS and YYNGEE. CDR3 length: 14 residues. The CDR3 DNA reads TGTGCCAGCAGCGTAGGGAACAGGGACCACGAGCAGTACTTC. Its protein product is CASSVGNRDHEQYF. Looking up the rest from reference TRBV9 and TRBJ2-7 gives the full variable domain: DSGVTQTPKHLITATGQRVTLRCSPRSGDLSVYWYQQSLDQGLQFLIQYYNGEERAKGNILERFSAQQFPDLHSELNLSSLELGDSALYFCASSVGNRDHEQYFGPGTRLTVT.

The rearrangement links TRBV5-4 to TRBJ1-6; 10 nucleotides line up with TRBD1. CDR1 is SGHNT and CDR2 is YYREEE in the germline V gene (reference sequence). The CDR3 consists of 15 residues. The V segment lost 2 bases and the J segment 10 bases; nucleotides outside the gene matches: 6. The CDR3, as DNA: TGTGCCAGCAGCTTAGATCGGGACAGGGGATCACCCCTCCACTTT. Protein product: CASSLDRDRGSPLHF.

The V gene is TRBV30, the J gene TRBJ1-5; D not certain. The CDR3 extends over 12 amino acids. The V end was cut by 4 bases, the J end by 3 bases, with 7 bases between. The V gene's germline CDR1 is GTSNPN and CDR2 SVGIG (reference sequence). CDR3 amino acids: CAWNEHNQPQHF. CDR3 in DNA: TGTGCCTGGAACGAACACAATCAGCCCCAGCATTTT.

The chain couples TRBV5-6 to TRBJ1-1; D unclear. Germline loops: CDR1 SGHDT, CDR2 YYEEEE. The CDR3 length is 13 residues. V dropped 4 bases and J dropped 8 bases, with 15 bases sitting between them. CDR3 DNA: TGTGCCAGCAGCCCCGTGGGCGGTACAGAAGCTTTCTTT. This translates into CASSPVGGTEAFF.

The chain couples TRBV5-6 to TRBJ1-1; no clear D. Trimming pared 0 bases from V and 2 bases from J, leaving 20 bases between. Germline V gives CDR1 SGHDT, CDR2 YYEEEE. The CDR3 runs 18 residues. The CDR3 nucleotides are TGTGCCAGCAGCTTGGCCGGTTCCGGGGATTCGGAAAACACTGAAGCTTTCTTT. Protein product: CASSLAGSGDSENTEAFF.

This clone came up a few times. In DNA form, the CDR3 reads TGTGCCAGCAGTCGATGGGGGGGACAGACTAACTATGGCTACACCTTC. Amino acid sequence: CASSRWGGQTNYGYTF. This chain joins TRBV27 and TRBJ1-2; 7 positions agree with TRBD1. The V segment lost 5 bases and the J segment 0 bases; nucleotides outside the gene matches: 9. Germline values: CDR1 MNHEY, CDR2 SMNVEV (reference sequence). CDR3 length: 16 amino acids.

The V call is TRBV19, the J call TRBJ1-1; no clear D gene. The CDR3 is 13 amino acids. The V and J ends lost 7 bases and 3 bases respectively, with 12 bases between them. The germline CDR1 and CDR2 sequences are LNHDA and SQIVND (reference sequence). CDR3 sequence reads: CASTGRRDTEAFF. Here the CDR3 DNA reads TGTGCCAGTACTGGGAGAAGGGACACTGAAGCTTTCTTT. The full variable domain, its missing parts supplied by reference TRBV19 and TRBJ1-1, is DGGITQSPKYLFRKEGQNVTLSCEQNLNHDAMYWYRQDPGQGLRLIYYSQIVNDFQKGDIAEGYSVSREKKESFPLTVTSAQKNPTAFYLCASTGRRDTEAFFGQGTRLTVV.

The genes are TRBV7-9 and TRBJ1-5; D is unclear. V gave up 5 bases and J gave up 7 bases, with 12 bases separating them. Germline CDR1 and CDR2: SEHNR and FQNEAQ (reference sequence). This CDR3 region has 13 residues. The CDR3 coding sequence is TGTGCCAGCAGCCCATTGGGTTCCCAGCCCCAGCATTTT. Its protein is CASSPLGSQPQHF.

In this sample, this clone turned up once. The chain recombines TRBV29-1 with TRBJ2-2; D possibly corresponds to TRBD2 (6 bases). Germline assignment: CDR1 SQVTM and CDR2 ANQGSEA. This CDR3 is 14 amino acids long. Deletions cut 0 bases from V and 5 bases from J, with 10 bases between. The CDR3 here is CSVEDFGGTGELFF. The CDR3 DNA follows: TGCAGCGTTGAAGATTTCGGGGGAACCGGGGAGCTGTTTTTT.

The V call is TRBV2, the J call TRBJ2-4; 15 positions match TRBD2. J was trimmed by 0 bases and V by 7 bases; bases with no gene match: 10. Per germline, CDR1 SNHLY and CDR2 FYNNEI. The CDR3 loop spans 19 amino acids. The CDR3 DNA reads TGTGCCAGCACCGGTGAGGGACTAGCGGGAGGACTAGCCAAAAACATTCAGTACTTC. Amino acid sequence: CASTGEGLAGGLAKNIQYF.

The chain is built from TRBV3-1 (or the pseudogene TRBV3-2) and TRBJ1-3, with 7 positions matching TRBD1. This CDR3 is 14 amino acids long. CDR1 is LGHDT, CDR2 YNNKEL, per germline (reference sequence). V trimming: 4 bases; J trimming: 2 bases; junction bases outside the gene matches: 2. In DNA, the CDR3 is TGTGCCAGCAGCCGAGACAGGGCTGGAAACACCATATATTTT. Translation: CASSRDRAGNTIYF.

The chain recombines TRBV7-9 with TRBJ2-7; 7 bases map to TRBD1. CDR3 size: 15 residues. With 3 bases clipped from V and 2 bases from J, the junction kept 7 bases outside the gene matches. CDR1 and CDR2 (germline): SEHNR, FQNEAQ (reference sequence). The CDR3 DNA follows: TGTGCCAGCAGCTTGGGACAGACACCAACCTACGAGCAGTACTTC. This translates into CASSLGQTPTYEQYF.

The chain combines TRBV11-3 with TRBJ2-1; 9 nucleotides line up with TRBD2. There are 17 residues in the CDR3. Germline V gene sequence: CDR1 SGHNT, CDR2 YENEEA. The V gene end was trimmed by 0 bases and the J gene end by 10 bases; junction bases not matched to a gene: 13. CDR3 region: CASSLDSAGGLVGEQFF. CDR3 nucleotide sequence: TGTGCCAGCAGCTTAGATTCCGCGGGAGGGCTGGTTGGCGAGCAGTTCTTC.

The chain couples TRBV7-9 to TRBJ2-2, with TRBD2 matching over 7 bases. CDR3 length: 12 amino acids. The germline CDR1 and CDR2 sequences are SEHNR and FQNEAQ (reference sequence). V was pared by 5 bases and J by 6 bases, with 0 bases of the junction left unmatched. CDR3 sequence (DNA): TGTGCCAGCAGCACTAGCGCCGGGGAGCTGTTTTTT. This codes for CASSTSAGELFF.

The chain combines TRBV6-2 or TRBV6-3 with TRBJ1-1; 7 positions agree with TRBD1. CDR3 length: 17 residues. Unmatched junction bases numbered 13, after V lost 6 bases and J lost 0 bases. CDR1 is MNHEY and CDR2 is SVGEGT in the germline V gene. CDR3 region: CASSLRTGGGLNTEAFF. The CDR3 bases are TGTGCCAGCAGCCTTCGGACAGGAGGAGGGCTGAACACTGAAGCTTTCTTT.